Listed below are T cell receptor beta chains from one sample, sequenced in a study of cytomegalovirus exposure and HLA in healthy donors. The data were produced by immunoSEQ multiplex PCR, yet TCRdb's version contains in-frame clones alone and is incomplete. The sample holds approximately 140,000 clones, roughly 80% seen once. Sequencing input: PBMCs. The receptors come from a young man in good health and CMV-seronegative. CDR3s leave out the opening cysteine and the closing phenylalanine or tryptophan. Each record gives: J gene, V gene, clone size, CDR3 protein. Rows give clone size only sometimes, using once, few, many, or a class for an expanded clone.

j_call: TRBJ1-1
v_call: TRBV7-2
clone_size: -
cdr3_aa: ASTITPGQGVPL

j_call: TRBJ2-3
v_call: TRBV5-1
clone_size: -
cdr3_aa: ASRRLAVSDTQY

j_call: TRBJ1-2
v_call: TRBV18
clone_size: -
cdr3_aa: ASSKASYGYT

j_call: TRBJ1-1
v_call: TRBV6-5
clone_size: -
cdr3_aa: ASSSLSGGSNTEAF

j_call: TRBJ2-3
v_call: TRBV7-9
clone_size: -
cdr3_aa: ASSSPLAGGIVSTDTQY

j_call: TRBJ2-2
v_call: TRBV7-8
clone_size: -
cdr3_aa: ASSPQQCGELF

j_call: TRBJ1-2
v_call: TRBV10-2
clone_size: few
cdr3_aa: ASSERQYGYT

j_call: TRBJ2-7
v_call: TRBV10-2
clone_size: -
cdr3_aa: ASSLGGSPPFFD

j_call: TRBJ1-6
v_call: TRBV11-2
clone_size: once
cdr3_aa: ASSLDGEATYNSPLH

j_call: TRBJ1-6
v_call: TRBV9
clone_size: -
cdr3_aa: ASSVGRNSPLH

j_call: TRBJ1-2
v_call: TRBV7-8
clone_size: once
cdr3_aa: ASSPGGYGYT

j_call: TRBJ2-5
v_call: TRBV19
clone_size: -
cdr3_aa: ASSSGETQY

j_call: TRBJ1-4
v_call: TRBV6-6
clone_size: -
cdr3_aa: ASSYGGAREEKLF

j_call: TRBJ1-2
v_call: TRBV10-3
clone_size: -
cdr3_aa: AVSESSGTGGANGYT

j_call: TRBJ1-2
v_call: TRBV7-2
clone_size: once
cdr3_aa: ASSLTGGYGYT

j_call: -
v_call: TRBV9
clone_size: -
cdr3_aa: ASSPGQTVPYEQY

j_call: TRBJ1-1
v_call: TRBV7-9
clone_size: -
cdr3_aa: SSSFHTPNTEAF

j_call: TRBJ2-7
v_call: TRBV7-9
clone_size: -
cdr3_aa: ASSLVQGSHEQY

j_call: TRBJ2-7
v_call: TRBV5-8
clone_size: few
cdr3_aa: ASINHLLALSSYEQY

j_call: TRBJ1-2
v_call: TRBV5-1
clone_size: -
cdr3_aa: ASSVAGTGPYGYT

j_call: TRBJ1-1
v_call: TRBV7-2
clone_size: -
cdr3_aa: ASSFPGTISEAF

j_call: TRBJ1-2
v_call: TRBV7-8
clone_size: -
cdr3_aa: ASSQVEGAHGYI

j_call: TRBJ1-6
v_call: TRBV30
clone_size: -
cdr3_aa: AWSVGRRTHSPLH

j_call: TRBJ2-1
v_call: TRBV5-1
clone_size: -
cdr3_aa: ASRPWTTRAHEQF

j_call: TRBJ2-3
v_call: TRBV5-4
clone_size: -
cdr3_aa: ASRQDRGTSDTQY

j_call: TRBJ1-6
v_call: TRBV7-2
clone_size: -
cdr3_aa: ASSFLTAGANSPLH

j_call: TRBJ1-1
v_call: TRBV7-8
clone_size: -
cdr3_aa: ASSLVAGNTEAF

j_call: TRBJ2-2
v_call: TRBV7-3
clone_size: -
cdr3_aa: ASSRPASGGDTGELF

j_call: TRBJ2-3
v_call: TRBV6-5
clone_size: few
cdr3_aa: ASSTRQIITDTQY

j_call: TRBJ2-1
v_call: TRBV4-3
clone_size: -
cdr3_aa: ASSQESVSGGPPDYNEQF

j_call: TRBJ1-1
v_call: TRBV7-9
clone_size: -
cdr3_aa: SSSSRDRNTEAF

j_call: TRBJ2-5
v_call: TRBV5-1
clone_size: -
cdr3_aa: ASSWTPDRGIQETQY

j_call: TRBJ1-2
v_call: TRBV5-8
clone_size: -
cdr3_aa: ASSSVYGYT

j_call: TRBJ1-1
v_call: TRBV14
clone_size: -
cdr3_aa: ASSQDWGVGTEAF

j_call: -
v_call: TRBV18
clone_size: -
cdr3_aa: ASSPVPAGRTGGYEQY

j_call: TRBJ2-7
v_call: TRBV30
clone_size: -
cdr3_aa: AWTPGTGRYEQY

j_call: TRBJ2-7
v_call: TRBV29-1
clone_size: -
cdr3_aa: SVAGAAYEQY

j_call: TRBJ2-7
v_call: TRBV2
clone_size: -
cdr3_aa: ASSEFGGSGGSYEQY

j_call: TRBJ1-3
v_call: TRBV6-6
clone_size: few
cdr3_aa: ASSPLGQGNTIY

j_call: TRBJ2-6
v_call: TRBV7-9
clone_size: -
cdr3_aa: ASSLVSGANVLT

j_call: TRBJ2-1
v_call: TRBV20-1
clone_size: -
cdr3_aa: AGGTNEQF